The entry below gives a single TCR beta chain sequence along with its context. This sample is drawn from a study of blood T cells in healthy people across ages. PCR was performed a second time for roughly 7 to 11 cycles using a sample-barcoded 5' primer and a J-beta primer mix. In TCRdb, the 5' RACE reads were re-called with MiXCR into one record per CDR3 protein. The sample has approximately 400,000 distinct CDR3 sequences; over 45% are singletons. Germline-derived CDR1 and CDR2 are MNHNS and SASEGT. This CDR3 spans 15 amino acids. Sequenced: blood. The chain carries TRBV6-1 and TRBJ2-5; 9 nucleotides line up with TRBD1. The J call is doubtful: the DNA matches TRBJ2-7 better. The origin of this receptor is a man between 60 and 75 years old in good health. The CDR3 nucleotides read TGTGCCAGCAGTGTCGACAGGGGGTCCACCTACGAGCAGTACTTC. This sequence encodes CASSVDRGSTYEQYF.